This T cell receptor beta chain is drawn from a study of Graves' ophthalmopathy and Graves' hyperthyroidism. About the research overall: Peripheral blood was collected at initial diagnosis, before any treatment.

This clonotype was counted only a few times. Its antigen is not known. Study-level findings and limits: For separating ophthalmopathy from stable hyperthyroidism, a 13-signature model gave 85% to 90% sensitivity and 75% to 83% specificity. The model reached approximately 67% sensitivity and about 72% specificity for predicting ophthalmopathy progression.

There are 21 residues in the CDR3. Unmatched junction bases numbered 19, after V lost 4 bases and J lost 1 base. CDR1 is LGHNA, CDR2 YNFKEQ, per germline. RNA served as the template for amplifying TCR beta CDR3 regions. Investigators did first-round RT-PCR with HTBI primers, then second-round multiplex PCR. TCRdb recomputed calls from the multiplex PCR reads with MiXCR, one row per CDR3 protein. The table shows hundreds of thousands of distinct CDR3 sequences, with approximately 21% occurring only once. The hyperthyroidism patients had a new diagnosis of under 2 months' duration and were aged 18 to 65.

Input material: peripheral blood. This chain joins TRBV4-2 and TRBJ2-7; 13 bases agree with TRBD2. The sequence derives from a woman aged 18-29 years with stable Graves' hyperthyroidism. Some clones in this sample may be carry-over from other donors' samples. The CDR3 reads CASSPGGLAGDRGAASYEQYF. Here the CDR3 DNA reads TGTGCCAGCAGCCCGGGCGGACTAGCGGGAGATCGGGGGGCGGCGTCCTACGAGCAGTACTTC.